This T cell receptor (beta chain) was profiled in a study of blood T cell repertoires in COVID-19. Of note for this clone: At one end the junction does not follow the germline gene, possibly because of a read error.

The CDR3 has 15 residues. Germline loops: CDR1 SSHAT, CDR2 FNYEAQ (reference sequence). Measured with immunoSEQ multiplex PCR; TCRdb has only the in-frame clones, and not every one. Of about 110,000 clones in the sample, roughly four fifths were seen once. The sequencing sample was made of peripheral blood. V gene TRBV7-7 combines with J gene TRBJ2-7; 10 bases match TRBD1. The TCR comes from a man older than 75 with COVID-19, enrolled during active disease. In DNA form, the CDR3 reads TGTGCTAGCAGCACCGGGACAGGGGATTTGGGCGAGCAGTACTTC. Translated: CASSTGTGDLGEQYF.